This T cell receptor beta chain stems from a study of early T cells in non-severe SARS-CoV-2 infection. Background on the study: With bulk RNA from unsorted whole blood as input, sequencing yielded unpaired chains.

Findings and caveats of the study: The study's VDJdb matching favored anti-spike CD8 responses and missed private and CD4 specificities.

CDR3 length: 11 amino acids. Between the trimmed V and J ends, which lost 6 bases and 1 base, there was a span of 0 bases. From germline, CDR1 is SNHLY and CDR2 FYNNEI. Individual cDNA molecules each received unique molecular identifiers attached to them. From the 5' RACE reads, TCRdb called clonotypes with MiXCR, one entry per CDR3 protein. The sample records some 50,000 distinct CDR3 sequences, 4.5% to 7% being singletons. As to this clonotype: Its specificity is unknown.

Sequencing used whole blood. This sequence was found in an adult who was a healthcare worker with PCR-confirmed SARS-CoV-2 infection or an uninfected control (not recorded which). V usage is TRBV2 and J usage is TRBJ2-2, with D unresolved. The CDR3 sequence: CASRNTGELFF. CDR3 DNA: TGTGCCAGCAGGAACACCGGGGAGCTGTTTTTT.